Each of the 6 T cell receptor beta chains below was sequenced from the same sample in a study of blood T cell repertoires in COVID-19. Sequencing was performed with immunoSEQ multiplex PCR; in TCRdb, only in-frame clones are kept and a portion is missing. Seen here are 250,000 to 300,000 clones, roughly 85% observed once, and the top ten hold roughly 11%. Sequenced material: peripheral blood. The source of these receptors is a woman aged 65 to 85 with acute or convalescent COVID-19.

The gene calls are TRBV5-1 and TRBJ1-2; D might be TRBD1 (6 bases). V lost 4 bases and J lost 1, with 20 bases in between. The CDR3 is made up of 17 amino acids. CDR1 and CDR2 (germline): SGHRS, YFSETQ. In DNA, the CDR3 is TGCGCCAGCAGCCGGAACAGGGCAACCCAAGATAACTATGGCTACACCTTC. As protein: CASSRNRATQDNYGYTF.

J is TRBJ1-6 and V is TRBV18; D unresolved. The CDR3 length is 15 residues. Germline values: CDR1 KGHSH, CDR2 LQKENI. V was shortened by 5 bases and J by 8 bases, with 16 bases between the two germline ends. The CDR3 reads CASSSSSSAHSPLHF. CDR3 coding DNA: TGTGCCAGCTCATCCTCGAGTTCTGCCCATTCACCCCTCCACTTT.

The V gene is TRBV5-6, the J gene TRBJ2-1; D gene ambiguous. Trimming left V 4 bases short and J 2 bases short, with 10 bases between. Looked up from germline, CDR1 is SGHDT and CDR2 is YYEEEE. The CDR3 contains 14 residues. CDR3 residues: CASSLKIAYNEQFF. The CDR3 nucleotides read TGTGCCAGCAGCCTAAAAATTGCCTACAATGAGCAGTTCTTC.

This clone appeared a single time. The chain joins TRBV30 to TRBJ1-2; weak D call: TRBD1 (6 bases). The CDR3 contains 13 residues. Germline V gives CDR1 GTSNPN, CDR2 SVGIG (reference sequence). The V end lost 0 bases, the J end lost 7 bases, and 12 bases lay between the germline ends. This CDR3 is CAWSVMGAGGYTF. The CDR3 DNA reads TGTGCCTGGAGTGTAATGGGGGCGGGTGGCTACACCTTC.

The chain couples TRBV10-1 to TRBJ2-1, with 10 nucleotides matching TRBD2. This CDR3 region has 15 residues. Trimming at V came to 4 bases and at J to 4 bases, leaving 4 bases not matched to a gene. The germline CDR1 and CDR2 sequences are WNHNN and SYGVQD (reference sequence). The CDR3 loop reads CASSVRAGGYNEQFF. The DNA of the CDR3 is TGCGCCAGCAGTGTTCGAGCGGGGGGGTACAATGAGCAGTTCTTC.

CDR3 bases: TGCGCCAGCAGCCAACCCGGGACAGGGATACTTCAGCAGTACTTC. Translation gives CASSQPGTGILQQYF. The gene calls are TRBV5-1 and TRBJ2-7; 9 bases match TRBD1. The length of the CDR3 is 15 residues. Germline loops: CDR1 SGHRS, CDR2 YFSETQ. V lost 4 bases, J lost 8 bases, and 13 bases stayed unmatched.